One and the same sample provided the 27 T cell receptor beta chains below, sequenced in a study of blood T cell repertoires in COVID-19. The method was immunoSEQ multiplex PCR; TCRdb's version includes in-frame clones alone and lacks a portion of them. The table has under 450,000 clones, more than 75% seen once. Input material: PBMCs or T cells enriched from blood (not recorded which). The receptor set was obtained from a woman in her thirties who had recovered from COVID-19.

In its sample, this clone was seen once. This rearrangement joins TRBV13 to TRBJ1-2; TRBD1 agrees at 11 bases. The CDR3 length is 14 residues. Germline loops: CDR1 PRHDT, CDR2 FYEKMQ (reference sequence). Trimming took 5 bases from V and 7 from J; bases not matched to a gene: 6. DNA for the CDR3: TGTGCCAGCAGCACCGGACAGGGGGCAAGTGGCTACACCTTC. Its translation is CASSTGQGASGYTF. The complete variable domain, with remaining parts taken from reference TRBV13 and TRBJ1-2, reads AAGVIQSPRHLIKEKRETATLKCYPIPRHDTVYWYQQGPGQDPQFLISFYEKMQSDKGSIPDRFSAQQFSDYHSELNMSSLELGDSALYFCASSTGQGASGYTFGSGTRLTVV.

V usage is TRBV7-9 and J usage is TRBJ2-3, with TRBD2 matching 10 bases. The V and J ends lost 2 bases and 0 bases, in that order; junction bases with no gene match: 8. Germline loops: CDR1 SEHNR, CDR2 FQNEAQ (reference sequence). This CDR3 spans 18 amino acids. CDR3 in DNA: TGTGCCAGCAGCTTACCTAGCGGGGGCGGTAGTAGCACAGATACGCAGTATTTT. Its protein product is CASSLPSGGGSSTDTQYF.

The table lists this clone with a count of one. The V gene is TRBV7-2, the J gene TRBJ2-1, with TRBD2 matching over 9 bases. There are 13 residues in the CDR3. CDR1 is SGHTA and CDR2 is FQGNSA in the germline V gene. The V segment lost 2 bases and the J segment 12 bases; nucleotides outside the gene matches: 5. CDR3 DNA sequence: TGTGCCAGCAGCTTACGCGGGAGGGGGGCGCAGTTCTTC. Translating it yields CASSLRGRGAQFF. Supplemented by reference TRBV7-2 and TRBJ2-1, the full variable domain reads GAGVSQSPSNKVTEKGKDVELRCDPISGHTALYWYRQSLGQGLEFLIYFQGNSAPDKSGLPSDRFSAERTGGSVSTLTIQRTQQEDSAVYLCASSLRGRGAQFFGPGTRLTVL.

This chain links TRBV15 with TRBJ2-1; D is perhaps TRBD2 (6 bases). Trimming pared 0 bases from V and 15 bases from J, leaving 12 bases between. CDR3 length: 12 amino acids. CDR1 and CDR2 from the germline V gene are LNHNV and YYDKDF (reference sequence). This CDR3 is CATSRDGRITFF. DNA of the CDR3: TGTGCCACCAGCAGAGATGGGAGGATTACGTTCTTC.

The sample holds one count of this clone. This sequence joins TRBV4-2 and TRBJ2-2; 8 nucleotides line up with TRBD2. The J segment lost 6 bases and the V segment lost 1 base, leaving 4 bases of the junction unmatched. The CDR3 has 15 amino acids. Germline V CDR1 and CDR2: LGHNA, YNFKEQ. CDR3 in DNA: TGTGCCAGCAGCCAAGTGTCTAGCGGGCCCGGGGAGCTGTTTTTT. Encoded protein: CASSQVSSGPGELFF.

J is TRBJ1-1 and V is TRBV5-1; D is undetermined. V lost 2 bases and J lost 1, with 6 bases in between. Germline V gene lookup returns CDR1 SGHRS and CDR2 YFSETQ. The CDR3 extends over 13 amino acids. Here the CDR3 reads CASSFSRNTEAFF. CDR3 DNA: TGCGCCAGCAGCTTTAGCAGGAACACTGAAGCTTTCTTT. Full variable domain (outside the CDR3, taken from reference TRBV5-1 and TRBJ1-1): KAGVTQTPRYLIKTRGQQVTLSCSPISGHRSVSWYQQTPGQGLQFLFEYFSETQRNKGNFPGRFSGRQFSNSRSEMNVSTLELGDSALYLCASSFSRNTEAFFGQGTRLTVV.

The genes are TRBV24-1 and TRBJ2-5; weak D call: TRBD1 (6 bases). The V and J ends lost 3 bases and 5 bases respectively, with 12 bases between them. The CDR3 has 14 residues. Per germline, CDR1 KGHDR and CDR2 SFDVKD. The CDR3 DNA is TGTGCCACCAGTGATCCCACAGGGTACGAGACCCAGTACTTC. Its translation: CATSDPTGYETQYF.

The rearrangement links TRBV5-1 to TRBJ2-1; 9 bases line up with TRBD2. Germline V gene sequence: CDR1 SGHRS, CDR2 YFSETQ. The CDR3 length is 15 residues. V shed 4 bases and J 6 bases; nucleotides not matched to a gene: 8. The CDR3, as DNA: TGCGCCAGCAGCAAGACTAGCGGAGACACCAATGAGCAGTTCTTC. This encodes CASSKTSGDTNEQFF.

The chain recombines TRBV6-4 with TRBJ2-2; TRBD2 matches 8 bases. This CDR3 is built from 14 residues. With V trimmed by 4 bases and J by 3 bases, 1 base remained unmatched. Germline V lookup: CDR1 MRHNA, CDR2 SNTAGT. The CDR3 nucleotides are TGTGCCAGCAGTGTCGGGAGGGACACCGGGGAGCTGTTTTTT. Translating it yields CASSVGRDTGELFF.

The V call is TRBV27, the J call TRBJ1-5; TRBD1 matches 9 bases. V lost 5 bases, J lost 6 bases, and 8 bases stayed unmatched. Per the germline V gene, CDR1 is MNHEY and CDR2 is SMNVEV (reference sequence). The CDR3 has 15 residues. Written as DNA, the CDR3 is TGTGCCAGCAGTGCAAAACAGGACAGGGGTCAGCCCCAGCATTTT. Protein: CASSAKQDRGQPQHF.

V and J are TRBV7-9 and TRBJ1-6, with D perhaps TRBD1 (5 bases). The CDR3 is made up of 16 amino acids. V was cut by 5 bases and J by 10 bases, with 21 bases left in between. Germline V gene sequence: CDR1 SEHNR, CDR2 FQNEAQ (reference sequence). The CDR3 region is CASSATTGGGHSPLHF. The CDR3 DNA reads TGTGCCAGCAGCGCGACGACCGGGGGTGGCCACTCACCCCTCCACTTT.

The gene calls are TRBV2 and TRBJ1-5; a weak D match, TRBD1 (6 bases). V lost 6 bases, J lost 0 bases, and 21 bases lay in between. Germline assignment: CDR1 SNHLY and CDR2 FYNNEI. The CDR3 consists of 18 residues. CDR3 loop: CASRGRAGGQHSNQPQHF. The CDR3 bases are TGTGCCAGCAGGGGCCGGGCGGGCGGACAGCATAGCAATCAGCCCCAGCATTTT. Drawing the rest from reference TRBV2 and TRBJ1-5, the complete variable domain is EPEVTQTPSHQVTQMGQEVILRCVPISNHLYFYWYRQILGQKVEFLVSFYNNEISEKSEIFDDQFSVERPDGSNFTLKIRSTKLEDSAMYFCASRGRAGGQHSNQPQHFGDGTRLSIL.

This sequence joins TRBV11-2 and TRBJ1-4, with a weak D call TRBD1 (6 bases). CDR1 and CDR2 from the germline V gene are SGHAT and FQNNGV. Trimming cost V 5 bases and J 7 bases, with 20 bases left between them. There are 16 residues in the CDR3. The CDR3 loop reads CASSTRGSGLSEKLFF. In nucleotides, the CDR3 is TGTGCCAGCAGCACCAGGGGTAGCGGGCTAAGTGAAAAACTGTTTTTT.

This clone came up a few times. V usage is TRBV27 and J usage is TRBJ1-3; D gene ambiguous. The CDR3 is 14 amino acids. Germline CDR1 and CDR2: MNHEY and SMNVEV (reference sequence). With 7 bases removed from V and 4 bases from J, the gap between germline ends came to 14 bases. CDR3 in amino acids: CASKEFAGGNTIYF. The CDR3 bases are TGTGCCAGCAAGGAATTTGCGGGAGGAAACACCATATATTTT.

As concerns this clone: A read error may produce the germline difference seen at one junction end. The chain is built from TRBV7-7 and TRBJ2-2; 16 bases are shared with TRBD2. The CDR3 extends over 16 amino acids. The germline V gene encodes CDR1 SSHAT and CDR2 FNYEAQ (reference sequence). CDR3 bases: TGTGCTAGCAGCCCGGGACTAGCGGGGGGGTCCGGGGAGCTGTTTTTT. Protein sequence: CASSPGLAGGSGELFF.

As for this clone: A read error is possible here, since a much larger clone lies one base away. CDR3 DNA: TGCGCCAGCAGACTAGCGGCCGGCTCAGGGTACAATAAGCAGTTCTTC. It yields the protein CASRLAAGSGYNKQFF. The chain employs TRBV5-1 and TRBJ2-1; 8 bases are shared with TRBD2. Looked up from germline, CDR1 is SGHRS and CDR2 is YFSETQ. The CDR3 consists of 16 residues.

This clone has a single count. The V gene is TRBV6-5, the J gene TRBJ2-3; 12 bases line up with TRBD2. Germline V gene lookup returns CDR1 MNHEY and CDR2 SVGAGI. Trimming cost V 2 bases and J 12 bases; bases outside gene matches: 12. This CDR3 is 16 amino acids long. The CDR3: CASSYALAGGTVIQYF. The CDR3, as DNA: TGTGCCAGCAGTTACGCCCTAGCGGGAGGGACCGTCATCCAGTATTTT.

The chain combines TRBV6-6 with TRBJ1-5; TRBD1 agrees at 7 bases. Germline loops: CDR1 MNHNY, CDR2 SVGAGI (reference sequence). This CDR3 has 14 residues. Unmatched junction bases numbered 5, after V lost 6 bases and J lost 3 bases. DNA of the CDR3: TGTGCCAGCAGGAAGACAGGGAACAATCAGCCCCAGCATTTT. Translation: CASRKTGNNQPQHF.

The V gene is TRBV19, the J gene TRBJ1-1, with D possibly being TRBD1 (6 bases). Trimming took off 4 bases at V and 1 base at J, with 10 bases between the two ends. CDR1 is LNHDA and CDR2 is SQIVND in the germline V gene (reference sequence). The CDR3 sequence is 14 residues long. This CDR3 is CASSKRDKNTEAFF. CDR3 sequence (DNA): TGTGCCAGTAGTAAGAGGGACAAGAACACTGAAGCTTTCTTT.

V is TRBV6-5 and J is TRBJ2-7, with TRBD1 identical over 9 bases. There are 15 residues in the CDR3. Looked up from germline, CDR1 is MNHEY and CDR2 is SVGAGI. Losses at the gene ends were 3 bases for V and 3 bases for J; bases not matched to a gene: 6. The CDR3 nucleotides are TGTGCCAGCAGTTATTCGCGACAGGGGGTCTACGAGCAGTACTTC. It yields the protein CASSYSRQGVYEQYF.

Written as DNA, the CDR3 is TGTGCCAGCAGCTTAGATCGCACAGGGTACACCGGGGAGCTGTTTTTT. Amino acids: CASSLDRTGYTGELFF. The chain links TRBV11-2 to TRBJ2-2; tentatively, D is TRBD1 (6 bases). CDR3 size: 16 residues. Germline CDR1 and CDR2: SGHAT and FQNNGV. Trimming took off 0 bases at V and 3 bases at J, with 11 bases between the two ends.

This chain uses TRBV23-1 with TRBJ1-2; D uncertain. TRBV23-1 is an ORF, and what it does is uncertain. Trimming took off 8 bases at V and 4 bases at J, with 20 bases between the two ends. The CDR3 is 15 residues long. The CDR3: CASGYSIPPLYGYTF. Written as DNA, the CDR3 is TGCGCCAGCGGCTACAGCATCCCTCCACTCTATGGCTACACCTTC.

The gene calls are TRBV4-1 and TRBJ2-1, with TRBD2 matching 9 bases. CDR3 length: 17 amino acids. Germline loops: CDR1 MGHRA, CDR2 YSYEKL. V lost 0 bases to trimming and J lost 1 base; unmatched junction nucleotides: 4. The CDR3 sequence is CASSQDSSGRSYNEQFF. In DNA, the CDR3 is TGCGCCAGCAGCCAAGACTCGAGCGGGAGGTCCTACAATGAGCAGTTCTTC.

The CDR3 here is CASSLGQGLPTNEKLFF. DNA of the CDR3: TGCGCCAGCAGCTTAGGACAGGGGCTTCCCACTAATGAAAAACTGTTTTTT. This chain links TRBV5-1 with TRBJ1-4; 9 nucleotides match TRBD1. CDR1 SGHRS and CDR2 YFSETQ come from the germline V gene. This CDR3 is built from 17 residues. The J segment lost 2 bases and the V segment lost 2 bases, leaving 7 bases of the junction unmatched.

The chain recombines TRBV4-2 with TRBJ2-6; the D is unclear. The CDR3 covers 16 residues. V was clipped by 0 bases and J by 0 bases, with 6 bases between them. In germline, CDR1 is LGHNA, CDR2 YNFKEQ. CDR3 sequence: CASSQDYSSGANVLTF. DNA for the CDR3: TGTGCCAGCAGCCAAGACTACAGCTCTGGGGCCAACGTCCTGACTTTC.

This chain uses TRBV6-5 with TRBJ2-7; TRBD1 is a possible D gene (7 bases). Germline values: CDR1 MNHEY, CDR2 SVGAGI. This CDR3 is built from 14 residues. Trimming removed 9 bases at V and 2 bases at J, with 17 bases between. The CDR3 protein is CASMRDSQAYEQYF. The CDR3 bases are TGTGCCAGTATGCGGGACAGCCAGGCCTACGAGCAGTACTTC.

The chain is built from TRBV11-3 and TRBJ1-1; possibly TRBD1 for D (5 bases). Germline CDR1 reads SGHNT; CDR2 reads YENEEA. The CDR3 loop spans 12 amino acids. Between the trimmed V and J ends, which lost 5 bases and 12 bases, there was a span of 16 bases. CDR3 in DNA: TGTGCCAGCAGCGGAGCCGGGACTAAAACTTTCTTT. Translated, it gives CASSGAGTKTFF.